The clone carrying this TCR beta chain was detected ten times or more. The antigen remains unidentified. Making the TCR beta libraries involved quantitative 5'-RACE with molecular barcodes. TCRdb itself ran the 5' RACE reads through MiXCR, one entry per CDR3 protein. This table holds 200,000 to 300,000 distinct CDR3 sequences, 10% found once. In germline, CDR1 is MNHEY, CDR2 SVGEGT. The CDR3 totals 14 residues. The germline V and J ends were trimmed by 7 bases and 2 bases, with 13 bases remaining between them. This specimen belongs to a study of CD8 T cells in ankylosing spondylitis. Whole-study results and caveats: It was reported that disease-linked clones were significantly enriched in matched ankylosing spondylitis synovial fluid. Seven or eight highly homologous variants formed a TCR beta motif that appeared characteristic of ankylosing spondylitis blood. Previously reported in reactive arthritis synovial fluid and blood were some of the motif variants.

This sequence was found in a male donor with ankylosing spondylitis or in good health (not recorded which). Sequencing was done on a sample of blood, either unsorted or a sorted T cell fraction (not recorded which). This chain links TRBV6-2 or TRBV6-3 with TRBJ2-3, with D hard to call. In DNA, the CDR3 is TGTGCCAGCACCCAAGAAACCTTCACAGATACGCAGTATTTT. Encoded protein: CASTQETFTDTQYF.